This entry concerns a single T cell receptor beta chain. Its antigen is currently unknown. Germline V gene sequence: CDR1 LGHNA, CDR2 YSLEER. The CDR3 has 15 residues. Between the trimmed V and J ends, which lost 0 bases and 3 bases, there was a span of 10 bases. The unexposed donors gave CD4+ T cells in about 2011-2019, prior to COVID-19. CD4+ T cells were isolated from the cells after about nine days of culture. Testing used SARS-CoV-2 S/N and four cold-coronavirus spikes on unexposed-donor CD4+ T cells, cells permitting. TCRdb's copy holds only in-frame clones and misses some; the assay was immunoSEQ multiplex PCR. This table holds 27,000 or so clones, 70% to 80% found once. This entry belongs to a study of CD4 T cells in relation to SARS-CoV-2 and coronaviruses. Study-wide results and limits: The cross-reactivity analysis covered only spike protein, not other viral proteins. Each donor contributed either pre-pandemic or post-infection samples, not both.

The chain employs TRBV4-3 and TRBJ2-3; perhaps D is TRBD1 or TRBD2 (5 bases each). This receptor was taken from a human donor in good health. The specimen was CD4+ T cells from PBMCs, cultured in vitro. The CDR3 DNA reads TGCGCCAGCAGCCAAGATCCGTGGGGGACAGATACGCAGTATTTT. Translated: CASSQDPWGTDTQYF.